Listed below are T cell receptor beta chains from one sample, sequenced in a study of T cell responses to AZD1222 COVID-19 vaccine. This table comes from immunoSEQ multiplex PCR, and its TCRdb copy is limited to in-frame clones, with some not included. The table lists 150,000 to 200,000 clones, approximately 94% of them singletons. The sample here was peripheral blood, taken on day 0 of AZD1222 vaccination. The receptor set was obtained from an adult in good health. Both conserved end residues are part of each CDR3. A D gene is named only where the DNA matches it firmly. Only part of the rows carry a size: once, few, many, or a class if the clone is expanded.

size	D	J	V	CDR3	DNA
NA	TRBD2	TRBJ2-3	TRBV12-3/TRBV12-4	CASRTLADTQYF	TGTGCCAGCAGGACACTAGCGGATACGCAGTATTTT
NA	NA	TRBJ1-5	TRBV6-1	CASNLQGLGNQPQHF	TGTGCCAGCAACCTCCAGGGGCTGGGCAATCAGCCCCAGCATTTT
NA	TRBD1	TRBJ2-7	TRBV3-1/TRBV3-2	CASSQTGGYDEQYF	TGTGCCAGCAGCCAGACAGGGGGCTATGACGAGCAGTACTTC
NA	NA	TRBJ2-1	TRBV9	CASSRSGRISGNEQFF	TGTGCCAGCAGCAGATCGGGTCGAATTTCGGGCAATGAGCAGTTCTTC
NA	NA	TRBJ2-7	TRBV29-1	CSVVTVEQYF	TGCAGCGTGGTAACAGTCGAGCAGTACTTC
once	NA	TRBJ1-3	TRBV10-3	CAISVGLNSGNTIYF	TGTGCCATCAGTGTAGGCTTAAACTCTGGAAACACCATATATTTT
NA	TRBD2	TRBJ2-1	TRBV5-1	CATKSSSGAAGEQFF	TGCGCCACCAAGAGTTCTAGCGGGGCTGCGGGGGAGCAGTTCTTC
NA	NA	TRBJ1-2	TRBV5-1	CASSLGQRVYGYTF	TGCGCCAGCAGCTTGGGACAACGAGTCTATGGCTACACCTTC
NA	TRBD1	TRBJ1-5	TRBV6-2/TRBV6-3	CASSNAGTGGSQPQHF	TGTGCCAGCAGCAACGCTGGGACAGGGGGCTCTCAGCCCCAGCATTTT
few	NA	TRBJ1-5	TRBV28	CASRAPNQPQHF	TGTGCCAGCAGGGCACCCAATCAGCCCCAGCATTTT
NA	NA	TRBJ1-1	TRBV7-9	CASRGPTAAEAFF	TGTGCCAGCAGAGGACCGACCGCCGCTGAAGCTTTCTTT
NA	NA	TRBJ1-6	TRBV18	CASSGQDNSPLHF	TGTGCCAGCTCGGGGCAGGATAATTCACCCCTCCACTTT
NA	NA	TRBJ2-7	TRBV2	CASAEQAYEQYF	TGTGCCAGCGCCGAGCAGGCCTACGAGCAGTACTTC
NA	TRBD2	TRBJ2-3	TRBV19	CASSIFLAGGRDTQYF	TGTGCCAGTAGTATATTTCTAGCGGGAGGGCGAGATACGCAGTATTTT
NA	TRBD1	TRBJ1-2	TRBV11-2	CASSPSGARGNYGYTF	TGTGCCAGCAGCCCTTCGGGTGCCAGGGGGAACTATGGCTACACCTTC
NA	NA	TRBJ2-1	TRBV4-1	CASSHLNVIGLVEQFF	TGCGCCAGCAGCCACCTCAATGTGATAGGGCTGGTTGAGCAGTTCTTC
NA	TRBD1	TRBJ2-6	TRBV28	CASTPGQGSSGANVLTF	TGTGCCAGCACTCCGGGACAGGGGTCCTCTGGGGCCAACGTCCTGACTTTC
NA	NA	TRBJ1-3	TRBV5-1	CASSGQAGSGNTIYF	TGCGCCAGCAGCGGCCAGGCCGGCTCTGGAAACACCATATATTTT
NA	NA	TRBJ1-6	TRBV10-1	CASSPRENSPLHF	TGCGCCAGCAGCCCACGGGAAAATTCACCCCTCCACTTT
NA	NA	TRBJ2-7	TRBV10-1	CASGPWDEQYF	TGCGCCAGCGGACCCTGGGACGAGCAGTACTTC
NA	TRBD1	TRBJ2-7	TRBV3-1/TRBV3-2	CASSQGGQGTFRYF	TGTGCCAGCAGCCAAGGGGGACAGGGGACATTTCGCTACTTC
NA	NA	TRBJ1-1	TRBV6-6	CASRAMNTEAFF	TGTGCCAGCCGGGCAATGAACACTGAAGCTTTCTTT
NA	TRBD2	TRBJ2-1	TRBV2	CASKVREGPNEQFF	TGTGCCAGCAAAGTGCGGGAGGGCCCCAATGAGCAGTTCTTC
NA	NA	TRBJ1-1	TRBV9	CASSVMMNTEAFF	TGTGCCAGCAGCGTAATGATGAACACTGAAGCTTTCTTT
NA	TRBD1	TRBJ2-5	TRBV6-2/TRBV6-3	CASSPPTTGVETQYF	TGTGCCAGCAGCCCCCCCACAACAGGGGTGGAGACCCAGTACTTC
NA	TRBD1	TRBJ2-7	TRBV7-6	CASSSNAGQAYEQYF	TGTGCCAGCAGCTCAAACGCGGGACAGGCCTACGAGCAGTACTTC
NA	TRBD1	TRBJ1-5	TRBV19	CASSIRAGGDQPQHF	TGTGCCAGTAGTATTCGTGCAGGGGGCGATCAGCCCCAGCATTTT
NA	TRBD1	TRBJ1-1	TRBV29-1	CSVRRQGTNTEAFF	TGCAGCGTTCGGAGACAGGGGACTAACACTGAAGCTTTCTTT
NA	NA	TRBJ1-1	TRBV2	CASSQTAEAFF	TGTGCCAGCAGCCAGACAGCTGAAGCTTTCTTT
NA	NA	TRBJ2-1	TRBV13	CASSLNGHNEQFF	TGTGCCAGCAGCTTAAACGGACACAATGAGCAGTTCTTC
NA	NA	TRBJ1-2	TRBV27	CASSSLGAGLNGYTF	TGTGCCAGCAGTTCCTTGGGGGCAGGGCTGAATGGCTACACCTTC
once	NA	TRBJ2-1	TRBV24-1	CATSQGSLSYNEQFF	TGTGCCACCAGCCAGGGTAGTCTGTCCTACAATGAGCAGTTCTTC
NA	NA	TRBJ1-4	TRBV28	CASSTGVLELFF	TGTGCCAGCAGTACCGGGGTCCTAGAACTGTTTTTT
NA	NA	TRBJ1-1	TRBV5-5	CASSHSLGLRTEAFF	TGTGCCAGCAGCCATTCCTTGGGGCTACGCACTGAAGCTTTCTTT
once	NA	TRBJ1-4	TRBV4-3	CASSQVLGEKLFF	TGCGCCAGCAGCCAAGTACTTGGAGAAAAACTGTTTTTT
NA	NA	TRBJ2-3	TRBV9	CASSVSVGAGLDTQYF	TGTGCCAGCAGCGTCTCGGTGGGGGCAGGGTTGGATACGCAGTATTTT
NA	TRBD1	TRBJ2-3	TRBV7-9	CASSLARTGGPYFTDTQYF	TGTGCCAGCAGCTTAGCGAGGACAGGGGGCCCTTATTTCACAGATACGCAGTATTTT
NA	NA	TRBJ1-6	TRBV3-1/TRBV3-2	CASSHGTNSPLHF	TGTGCCAGCAGCCACGGGACTAATTCACCCCTCCACTTT
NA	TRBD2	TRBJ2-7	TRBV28	CASSSSGTSGRKQYF	TGTGCCAGCAGTTCGTCCGGGACTAGCGGGAGGAAGCAGTACTTC
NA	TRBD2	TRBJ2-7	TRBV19	CASSIQAGAYEQYF	TGTGCCAGTAGTATCCAAGCGGGAGCGTACGAGCAGTACTTC
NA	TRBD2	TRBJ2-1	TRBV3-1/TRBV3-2	CASSPGLAGMGNEQFF	TGTGCCAGCAGCCCGGGACTAGCGGGAATGGGCAATGAGCAGTTCTTC
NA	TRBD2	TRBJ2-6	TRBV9	CASSVGGRAGANVLTF	TGTGCCAGCAGCGTAGGGGGGAGGGCTGGGGCCAACGTCCTGACTTTC
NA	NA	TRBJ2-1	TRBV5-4	CASGTDSSYNEQFF	TGTGCCAGTGGAACGGACAGCTCCTACAATGAGCAGTTCTTC
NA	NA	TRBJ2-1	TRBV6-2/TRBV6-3	CASSYPSSNEQFF	TGTGCCAGCAGTTATCCTAGCTCCAATGAGCAGTTCTTC
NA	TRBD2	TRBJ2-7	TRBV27	CASRGAGGSSYEQYF	TGTGCCAGCAGGGGGGCGGGAGGGTCGTCCTACGAGCAGTACTTC
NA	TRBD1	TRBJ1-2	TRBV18	CASSRSGQGAVLYGYTF	TGTGCCAGCTCACGTTCGGGACAGGGGGCGGTTCTCTATGGCTACACCTTC
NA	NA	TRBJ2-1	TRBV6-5	CASRATLYNEQFF	TGTGCCAGCAGGGCCACCCTCTACAATGAGCAGTTCTTC
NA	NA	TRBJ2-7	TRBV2	CASSEIAGAGSYEQYF	TGTGCCAGCAGTGAAATCGCAGGGGCCGGATCCTACGAGCAGTACTTC
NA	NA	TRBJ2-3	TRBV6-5	CASSYGGPDTQYF	TGTGCCAGCAGTTACGGTGGGCCAGATACGCAGTATTTT
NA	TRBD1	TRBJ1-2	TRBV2	CARTGRDRGRDGYTF	TGTGCCCGAACCGGGCGGGACAGGGGGCGCGATGGCTACACCTTC
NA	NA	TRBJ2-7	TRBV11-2	CASSLDLSRVGTYEQYF	TGTGCCAGCAGCTTAGATCTTAGCAGGGTCGGGACCTACGAGCAGTACTTC
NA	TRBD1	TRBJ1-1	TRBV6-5	CASSTPQGWTEAFF	TGTGCCAGCAGTACCCCACAGGGGTGGACTGAAGCTTTCTTT
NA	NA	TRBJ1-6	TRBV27	CASSFGIGSTNSPLHF	TGTGCCAGCAGTTTTGGAATCGGGAGCACTAATTCACCCCTCCACTTT